This T cell receptor beta chain appears in the sequencing data of a study of cytomegalovirus exposure and HLA in healthy donors. A few counts support this clone. Its antigen is unidentified. Germline loops: CDR1 MNHEY, CDR2 SMNVEV (reference sequence). Losses at the gene ends were 3 bases for V and 3 bases for J; bases not matched to a gene: 6. The CDR3 loop spans 16 amino acids. Study results and caveats: Donor immune exposure was known only as CMV serostatus. Earlier analysis yielded a pattern in which most TCR beta V segments were productive about 87% or about 30% of the time.

In the PCR, 60 Vbeta and 13 Jbeta primers were used. Only in-frame clones appear in the TCRdb table, and some are missing; sequencing was by immunoSEQ multiplex PCR. Of about 62,000 clones detected, roughly 76% appear once; the ten largest clones hold about 8.3%. This receptor was identified in a man aged 60 to 75 in good health and CMV-seropositive. Sequenced input: PBMCs. This sequence joins TRBV27 and TRBJ2-5; TRBD2 aligns across 11 bases. CDR3 sequence: CASSFELAGVKETQYF. The CDR3 coding sequence is TGTGCCAGCAGTTTTGAACTAGCGGGAGTGAAAGAGACCCAGTACTTC.